A selection of T cell receptor beta chains follows, all from one sample in a study of T-cell reconstitution after alpha-beta-depleted transplantation in children. Using its own MiXCR run on the PCR reads, TCRdb lists one record per CDR3 protein. Counted here are about 610,000 distinct CDR3 sequences, about 11% occurring once; the ten biggest clones make up about 4.3%. The sequences come from PBMCs from the stem cell graft donor, collected from the stem cell graft. The source of these receptors is a human donor who donated a stem cell graft to a child with acute myeloid leukemia. CDR3s include the opening cysteine and the closing phenylalanine or tryptophan. The D gene is left open where the match is weak. Clone size, where shown, is once, few, many, or a class for clones that have expanded.

cdr3_aa cdr3_nt v_call clone_size d_call j_call
CASSREMGPYEQYF TGTGCCAGCAGCCGTGAAATGGGGCCCTACGAGCAGTACTTC TRBV7-6 few - TRBJ2-7
CASSFGGSSYEQYF TGTGCCAGCAGTTTTGGGGGGAGCTCCTACGAGCAGTACTTC TRBV28 many - TRBJ2-7
CAVDRTGLVVNTEAFF TGTGCCGTGGATAGGACAGGGTTGGTTGTAAACACTGAAGCTTTCTTT TRBV6-1 - TRBD1 TRBJ1-1
CSARGRAIVNEQFF TGCAGCGCCCGAGGGAGGGCCATTGTGAATGAGCAGTTCTTC TRBV29-1 - TRBD2 TRBJ2-1
CASRGTGTGGDEQYF TGTGCCAGCAGGGGTACCGGGACAGGGGGAGACGAGCAGTACTTC TRBV2 - TRBD1 TRBJ2-7
CASSSDRGRVDEQYF TGTGCCAGCAGCAGCGACAGGGGGCGCGTCGACGAGCAGTACTTC TRBV7-3 many TRBD1 TRBJ2-7
CASSIRLAGGEQFF TGTGCCAGCAGCATACGACTAGCAGGAGGTGAGCAGTTCTTC TRBV9 many TRBD2 TRBJ2-1
CASSLWTDSGNTIYF TGTGCCAGCAGCCTTTGGACTGACTCTGGAAACACCATATATTTT TRBV3-1 - - TRBJ1-3
CASSGGTVGETQYF TGCGCCAGCAGCGGAGGGACCGTGGGAGAGACCCAGTACTTC TRBV5-1 - - TRBJ2-5
CASSLDQETQYF TGCGCCAGCAGCTTGGACCAAGAGACCCAGTACTTC TRBV5-1 many - TRBJ2-5
CASSKGRTGELFF TGTGCCAGTAGTAAGGGCCGCACCGGGGAGCTGTTTTTT TRBV19 many - TRBJ2-2
CASSVSDSSYGYTF TGTGCCAGCAGCGTTTCGGACAGCTCCTATGGCTACACCTTC TRBV9 - - TRBJ1-2
CASSLLPQVPEQYF TGTGCCAGCAGCCTCCTACCACAGGTTCCCGAGCAGTACTTC TRBV7-2 - - TRBJ2-7
CSVEEGTKNTEAFF TGCAGCGTTGAAGAAGGGACCAAGAACACTGAAGCTTTCTTT TRBV29-1 few - TRBJ1-1
CASSLRGVGEKLFF TGTGCCAGCAGTTTAAGAGGAGTCGGAGAAAAACTGTTTTTT TRBV12-3/TRBV12-4 - - TRBJ1-4
CASSYPSLGTYEQYF TGTGCCAGCAGTTACCCCTCTTTAGGAACCTACGAGCAGTACTTC TRBV6-2/TRBV6-3 few - TRBJ2-7
CASSPGAGEQYF TGCGCCAGCAGCCCGGGGGCGGGTGAGCAGTACTTC TRBV4-3 many - TRBJ2-7
CASSFPGESNEQFF TGTGCCAGCAGTTTTCCGGGAGAATCAAATGAGCAGTTCTTC TRBV6-5 few - TRBJ2-1
CSARQGSGLGAEQYF TGCAGTGCTAGACAAGGATCAGGCTTGGGTGCTGAGCAGTACTTC TRBV20-1 few - TRBJ2-7
CAWRGQGSNTEAFF TGTGCCTGGAGGGGACAGGGGTCGAACACTGAAGCTTTCTTT TRBV30 - TRBD1 TRBJ1-1
CAISPGTGEIASYEQYF TGTGCCATCAGTCCCGGGACAGGGGAAATTGCCTCCTACGAGCAGTACTTC TRBV10-3 many TRBD1 TRBJ2-7
CASSSDRPSIGELFF TGCGCCAGCAGCTCGGACAGGCCCTCGATCGGGGAGCTGTTTTTT TRBV5-1 many TRBD1 TRBJ2-2
CSVEGQQSYEQYF TGCAGCGTTGAGGGACAGCAAAGCTACGAGCAGTACTTC TRBV29-1 - TRBD1 TRBJ2-7
CASSVSTGVGNEQFF TGTGCCAGCAGCGTCTCAACGGGAGTTGGGAATGAGCAGTTCTTC TRBV9 few - TRBJ2-1
CASSPGGGVTEAFF TGTGCCAGCAGCCCGGGTGGAGGAGTCACTGAAGCTTTCTTT TRBV3-1 few - TRBJ1-1
CSVEGGTGTAPDTQYF TGCAGCGTTGAAGGGGGGACCGGGACAGCCCCCGATACGCAGTATTTT TRBV29-1 many TRBD1 TRBJ2-3
CASSPGLAGVEEQYF TGTGCCAGCAGCCCTGGACTAGCGGGAGTAGAAGAGCAGTACTTC TRBV7-2 - TRBD2 TRBJ2-7
CASSLSGPSADTQYF TGTGCCAGCAGCCTTAGCGGACCTAGCGCAGATACGCAGTATTTT TRBV5-5 - - TRBJ2-3
CATRGSVLMNTEAFF TGTGCCACGCGGGGGTCAGTCCTTATGAACACTGAAGCTTTCTTT TRBV28 - - TRBJ1-1
CSARDSTSGAEQYF TGCAGTGCTAGAGATAGTACTAGCGGCGCGGAGCAGTACTTC TRBV20-1 few TRBD2 TRBJ2-7
CATSRGFYTGELFF TGTGCCACCAGCAGAGGGTTCTACACCGGGGAGCTGTTTTTT TRBV15 - - TRBJ2-2
CASSLAEQAYGYTF TGTGCCAGCAGCTTAGCGGAACAGGCCTATGGCTACACCTTC TRBV7-9 few - TRBJ1-2
CASSLGQANSGNTIYF TGTGCCAGCAGCTTAGGACAGGCAAACTCTGGAAACACCATATATTTT TRBV7-2 few - TRBJ1-3
CASSLVGDKTEAFF TGCGCCAGCAGCTTGGTCGGAGATAAGACTGAAGCTTTCTTT TRBV5-1 - - TRBJ1-1
CASRSGTTSGDTQYF TGTGCCAGCAGATCGGGGACGACTAGCGGGGATACGCAGTATTTT TRBV28 few TRBD2 TRBJ2-3
CASRVLAGEGSHEQYF TGTGCCAGCAGGGTACTAGCGGGAGAGGGGAGCCACGAGCAGTACTTC TRBV4-2 many TRBD2 TRBJ2-7
CASTQGVYEQYF TGTGCCAGCACCCAAGGAGTATACGAGCAGTACTTC TRBV6-6 - - TRBJ2-7
CASSTTALGGYGYTF TGTGCCAGCAGCACGACAGCCCTAGGGGGCTATGGCTACACCTTC TRBV7-9 - - TRBJ1-2
CSAREGLAGKIYNEQFF TGCAGTGCTAGAGAGGGACTAGCGGGGAAGATCTACAATGAGCAGTTCTTC TRBV20-1 - TRBD2 TRBJ2-1
CASGMRVVVGEAFF TGTGCCAGCGGTATGCGGGTCGTAGTAGGAGAAGCTTTCTTT TRBV28 - - TRBJ1-1
CASSFAGAGSSYNEQFF TGCGCCAGCAGCTTTGCAGGAGCGGGAAGCTCCTACAATGAGCAGTTCTTC TRBV5-1 few TRBD2 TRBJ2-1
CASSVGLAGGPEDTQYF TGTGCCAGCAGTGTCGGACTAGCGGGAGGGCCGGAAGATACGCAGTATTTT TRBV12-3/TRBV12-4 few TRBD2 TRBJ2-3
CATTGQGVVGELFF TGTGCCACCACGGGACAGGGCGTCGTCGGGGAGCTGTTTTTT TRBV12-3/TRBV12-4 few TRBD1 TRBJ2-2
CSVKSRQETQYF TGCAGCGTCAAATCGAGACAAGAGACCCAGTACTTC TRBV29-1 few - TRBJ2-5
CSRRTSRTSEQFF TGCAGTCGAAGGACTTCCAGAACGAGTGAGCAGTTCTTC TRBV20-1 - - TRBJ2-1
CASSPRPGLVISDTQYF TGTGCCAGCTCACCGCGCCCGGGACTAGTCATTTCAGATACGCAGTATTTT TRBV18 few TRBD2 TRBJ2-3
CSVGPTGSSENTEAFF TGCAGCGTCGGACCCACGGGATCTTCGGAGAACACTGAAGCTTTCTTT TRBV29-1 few - TRBJ1-1
CASGRVAYGYTF TGTGCCAGCGGGAGGGTTGCCTATGGCTACACCTTC TRBV6-5 many - TRBJ1-2
CASSQDRQGASPLHF TGCGCCAGCAGCCAAGATAGGCAGGGGGCTTCACCCCTCCACTTT TRBV4-3 few TRBD1 TRBJ1-6
CASSPISSGANVLTF TGTGCCAGCAGCCCGATCAGCTCTGGGGCCAACGTCCTGACTTTC TRBV12-3/TRBV12-4 many - TRBJ2-6
CASSIIAGGVGEQYF TGTGCCAGCAGCATAATAGCGGGAGGAGTGGGGGAGCAGTACTTC TRBV7-6 - TRBD2 TRBJ2-7
CASSNLSSYEQYF TGTGCCAGCAGCAACTTGAGCTCCTACGAGCAGTACTTC TRBV21-1 once - TRBJ2-7
CASSETRQGDGYTF TGTGCCAGCAGTGAAACCCGACAGGGGGATGGCTACACCTTC TRBV6-1 - TRBD1 TRBJ1-2
CSVETGYNEQYF TGCAGCGTGGAGACAGGGTACAACGAGCAGTACTTC TRBV29-1 - TRBD1 TRBJ2-7